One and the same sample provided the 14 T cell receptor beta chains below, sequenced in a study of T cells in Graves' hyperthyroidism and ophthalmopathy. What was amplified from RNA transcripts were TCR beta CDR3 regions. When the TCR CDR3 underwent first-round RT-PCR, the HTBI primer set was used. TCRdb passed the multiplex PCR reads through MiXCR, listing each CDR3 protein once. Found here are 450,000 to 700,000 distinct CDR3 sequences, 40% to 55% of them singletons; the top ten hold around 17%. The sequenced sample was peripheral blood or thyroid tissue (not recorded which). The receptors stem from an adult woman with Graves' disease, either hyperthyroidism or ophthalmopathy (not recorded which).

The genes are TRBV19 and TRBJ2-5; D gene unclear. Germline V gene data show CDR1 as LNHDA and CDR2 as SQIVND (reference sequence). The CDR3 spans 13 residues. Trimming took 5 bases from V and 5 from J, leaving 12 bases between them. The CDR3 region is CASSLGIVETQYF. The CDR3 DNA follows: TGTGCCAGTAGTCTCGGAATAGTTGAGACCCAGTACTTC.

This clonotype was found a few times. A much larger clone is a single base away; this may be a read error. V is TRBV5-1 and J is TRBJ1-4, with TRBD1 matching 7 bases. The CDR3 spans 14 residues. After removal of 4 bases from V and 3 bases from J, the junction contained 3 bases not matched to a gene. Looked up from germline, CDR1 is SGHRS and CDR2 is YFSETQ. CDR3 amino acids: CASSTGDPNEKLFF. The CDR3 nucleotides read TGCGCCAGCAGCACAGGGGATCCTAATGAAAAACTGTTTTTT.

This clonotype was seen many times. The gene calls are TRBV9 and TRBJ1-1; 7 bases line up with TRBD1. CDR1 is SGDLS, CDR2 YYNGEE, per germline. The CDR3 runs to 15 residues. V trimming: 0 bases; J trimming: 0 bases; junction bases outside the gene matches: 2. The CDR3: CASSVGTGVNTEAFF. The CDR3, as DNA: TGTGCCAGCAGCGTAGGTACAGGGGTGAACACTGAAGCTTTCTTT.

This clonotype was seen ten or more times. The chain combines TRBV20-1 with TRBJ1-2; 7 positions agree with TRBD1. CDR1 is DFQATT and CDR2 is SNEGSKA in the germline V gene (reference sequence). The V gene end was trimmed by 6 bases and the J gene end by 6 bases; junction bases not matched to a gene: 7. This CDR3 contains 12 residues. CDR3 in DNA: TGCAGTGCGAGAACAGGGGAGCATGGCTACACCTTC. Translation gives CSARTGEHGYTF.

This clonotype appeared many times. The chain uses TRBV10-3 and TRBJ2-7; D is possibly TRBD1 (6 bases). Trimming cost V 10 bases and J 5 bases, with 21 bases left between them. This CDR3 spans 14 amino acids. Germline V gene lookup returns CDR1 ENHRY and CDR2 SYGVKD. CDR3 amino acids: CATAVWDKGNEQYF. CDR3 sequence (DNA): TGTGCCACCGCGGTTTGGGACAAGGGGAACGAGCAGTACTTC.

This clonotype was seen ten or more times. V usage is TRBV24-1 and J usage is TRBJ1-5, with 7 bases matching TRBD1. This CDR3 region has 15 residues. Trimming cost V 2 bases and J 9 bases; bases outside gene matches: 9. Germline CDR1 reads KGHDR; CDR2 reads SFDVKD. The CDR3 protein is CATSDSGQSAGPQHF. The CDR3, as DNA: TGTGCCACCAGTGATTCGGGACAGTCCGCTGGGCCCCAGCATTTT.

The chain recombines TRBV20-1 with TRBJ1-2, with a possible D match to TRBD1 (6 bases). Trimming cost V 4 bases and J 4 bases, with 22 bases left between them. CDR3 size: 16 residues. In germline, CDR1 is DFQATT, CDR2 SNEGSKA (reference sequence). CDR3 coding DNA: TGCAGTGCTACCGGGGCTATGGGGGCGTTTCCCTATGGCTACACCTTC. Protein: CSATGAMGAFPYGYTF.

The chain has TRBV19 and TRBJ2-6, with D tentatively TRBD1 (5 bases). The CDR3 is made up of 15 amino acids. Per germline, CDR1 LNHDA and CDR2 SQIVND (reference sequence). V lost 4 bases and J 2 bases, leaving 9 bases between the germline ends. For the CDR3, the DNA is TGTGCCAGTAGTAGGGGCTCCCCTGGGGCCAACGTCCTGACTTTC. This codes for CASSRGSPGANVLTF.

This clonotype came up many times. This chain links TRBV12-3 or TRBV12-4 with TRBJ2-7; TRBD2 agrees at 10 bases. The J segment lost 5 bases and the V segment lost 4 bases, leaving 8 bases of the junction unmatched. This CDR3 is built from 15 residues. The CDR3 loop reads CASSSPSGSTDEQYF. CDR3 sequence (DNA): TGTGCCAGCAGTTCCCCTAGCGGGAGTACCGACGAGCAGTACTTC.

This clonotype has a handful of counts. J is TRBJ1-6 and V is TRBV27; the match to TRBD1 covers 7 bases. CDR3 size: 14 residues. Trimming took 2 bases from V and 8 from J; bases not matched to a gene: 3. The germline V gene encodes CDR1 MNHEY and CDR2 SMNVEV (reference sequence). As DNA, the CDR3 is TGTGCCAGCAGTTTAATAGGGACAGATTCACCCCTCCACTTT. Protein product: CASSLIGTDSPLHF.

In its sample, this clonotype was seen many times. CDR3 amino acids: CASSVLENQPQHF. In nucleotides, the CDR3 is TGTGCCAGCAGTGTTTTGGAGAATCAGCCCCAGCATTTT. This chain links TRBV2 with TRBJ1-5; unclear D gene. Trimming removed 4 bases from V and 4 bases from J, with 8 bases in between. CDR3 length: 13 amino acids. Germline V gene lookup returns CDR1 SNHLY and CDR2 FYNNEI.

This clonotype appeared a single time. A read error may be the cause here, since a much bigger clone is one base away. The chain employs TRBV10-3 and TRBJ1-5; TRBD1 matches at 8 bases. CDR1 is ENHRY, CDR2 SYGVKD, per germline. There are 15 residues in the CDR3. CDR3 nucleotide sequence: TGTGCCACCAGTGGATCGGGACAGGCAAATCAGCCCCAGCATTTT. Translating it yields CATSGSGQANQPQHF.

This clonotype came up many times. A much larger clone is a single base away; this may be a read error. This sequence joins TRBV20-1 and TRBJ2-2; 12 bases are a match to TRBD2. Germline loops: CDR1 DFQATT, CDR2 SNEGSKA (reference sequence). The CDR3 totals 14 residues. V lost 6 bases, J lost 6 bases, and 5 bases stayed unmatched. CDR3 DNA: TGCAGTGCCGGACTAGCGGGATACGCCGGGGAGCTGTTTTTT. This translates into CSAGLAGYAGELFF.

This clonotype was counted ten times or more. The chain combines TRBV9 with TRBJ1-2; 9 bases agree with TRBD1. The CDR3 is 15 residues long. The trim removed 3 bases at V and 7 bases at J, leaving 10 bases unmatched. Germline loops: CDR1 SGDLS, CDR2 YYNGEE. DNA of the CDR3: TGTGCCAGCAGCGCCCTCGTACAGGGGGCGATTGGCTACACCTTC. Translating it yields CASSALVQGAIGYTF.